This record covers a single T cell receptor (beta chain). Its antigen is not identified. The record originates from a study of a mutant IDH1 vaccine in newly diagnosed glioma. Background on the study: Sex distribution of treated patients was about 62% male and approximately 38% female; mean age was around 42 years. Overall study results and limits: Researchers report vaccine-induced immune responses in more than 90% of patients.

V lost 8 bases to trimming and J lost 0 bases; unmatched junction nucleotides: 7. Germline V gene lookup returns CDR1 SEHNR and CDR2 FQNEAQ (reference sequence). This CDR3 has 14 amino acids. Repertoires were generated with immunoSEQ multiplex PCR, while TCRdb's copy carries only in-frame clones and drops some. The repertoire consists of 110,000 or so clones, with 85% to 90% occurring once and the leading ten covering 0.61%. Time point meaning: week 11, during vaccination. One vaccine dose held 300 ug of mutant IDH1 20-mer peptide and came with topical imiquimod. The sequenced sample was PBMCs, obtained from a glioma patient whose treatment included an IDH1 peptide vaccine. The V gene is TRBV7-9, the J gene TRBJ2-7; 7 positions agree with TRBD2. The TCR sequence derives from a woman aged 45-65 years with glioma. CDR3 residues: CASGLGGNSYEQYF. The CDR3 DNA follows: TGTGCCAGCGGACTAGGAGGCAACTCCTACGAGCAGTACTTC. Looking up the rest from reference TRBV7-9 and TRBJ2-7 gives the full variable domain: DTGVSQNPRHKITKRGQNVTFRCDPISEHNRLYWYRQTLGQGPEFLTYFQNEAQLEKSRLLSDRFSAERPKGSFSTLEIQRTEQGDSAMYLCASGLGGNSYEQYFGPGTRLTVT.